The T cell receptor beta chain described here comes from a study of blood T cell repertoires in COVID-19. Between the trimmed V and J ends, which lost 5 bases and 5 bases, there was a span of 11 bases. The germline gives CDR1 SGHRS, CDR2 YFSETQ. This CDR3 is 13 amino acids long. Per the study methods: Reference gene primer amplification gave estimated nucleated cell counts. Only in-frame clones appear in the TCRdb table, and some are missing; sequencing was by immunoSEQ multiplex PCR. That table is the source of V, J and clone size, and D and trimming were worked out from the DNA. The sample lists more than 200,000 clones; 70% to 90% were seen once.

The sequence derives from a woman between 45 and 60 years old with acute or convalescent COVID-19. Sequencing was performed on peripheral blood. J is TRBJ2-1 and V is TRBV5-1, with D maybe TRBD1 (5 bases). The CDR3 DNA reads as TGCGCCAGCAGGAACCAGGGTAACAATGAGCAGTTCTTC. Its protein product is CASRNQGNNEQFF.